These 28 T cell receptor beta chains were sequenced from one sample in a study of cytomegalovirus exposure and HLA in healthy donors. The method was immunoSEQ multiplex PCR; TCRdb's version includes in-frame clones alone and lacks a portion of them. This sample has 120,000 or so clones; about nine tenths occur once, and the top ten carry 1.4%. What was sequenced was PBMCs. These TCRs come from a man aged 25 to 45 in good health and CMV-seronegative.

The chain uses TRBV27 and TRBJ1-1, with 8 bases that match TRBD1. Germline CDR1 reads MNHEY; CDR2 reads SMNVEV (reference sequence). CDR3 length: 14 amino acids. The trim removed 5 bases at V and 6 bases at J, leaving 8 bases unmatched. The CDR3: CASSPRQGRAEAFF. Written as DNA, the CDR3 is TGTGCCAGCAGTCCAAGACAGGGGAGAGCTGAAGCTTTCTTT.

The chain has TRBV4-1 and TRBJ1-5; D is possibly TRBD1 (6 bases). Germline assignment: CDR1 MGHRA and CDR2 YSYEKL. The V end lost 0 bases, the J end lost 6 bases, and 9 bases lay between the germline ends. This CDR3 has 14 amino acids. CDR3 bases: TGCGCCAGCAGCCAAGATACAGGGCGTCAGCCCCAGCATTTT. Amino acids: CASSQDTGRQPQHF.

The J gene is TRBJ1-1, the V gene TRBV7-9, with D maybe TRBD1 (6 bases). The CDR3 spans 16 residues. CDR1 SEHNR and CDR2 FQNEAQ come from the germline V gene (reference sequence). V was trimmed by 0 bases and J by 0 bases, leaving 11 bases between them. In DNA, the CDR3 is TGTGCCAGCAGCTTAGCGACGGGGGGCCTGAACACTGAAGCTTTCTTT. Amino acid sequence: CASSLATGGLNTEAFF.

The chain is built from TRBV6-1 and TRBJ1-4, with D possibly matching TRBD1 (5 bases). V was trimmed by 3 bases and J by 1 base, leaving 9 bases between them. CDR3 length: 15 amino acids. Germline V gene sequence: CDR1 MNHNS, CDR2 SASEGT. The CDR3 sequence: CASSDLGGTNEKLFF. The CDR3 coding sequence is TGTGCCAGCAGTGATTTGGGGGGAACTAATGAAAAACTGTTTTTT.

The chain couples TRBV5-6 to TRBJ2-2; 9 bases fit TRBD1. The CDR3 extends over 16 amino acids. V dropped 3 bases and J dropped 6; count of bases not matched to a gene: 9. Germline-derived CDR1 and CDR2 are SGHDT and YYEEEE. The CDR3 protein is CASSWGTGILAGELFF. DNA for the CDR3: TGTGCCAGCAGCTGGGGGACAGGGATCCTCGCCGGGGAGCTGTTTTTT. The full variable domain, in which reference TRBV5-6 and TRBJ2-2 provide the parts outside the CDR3, is DAGVTQSPTHLIKTRGQQVTLRCSPKSGHDTVSWYQQALGQGPQFIFQYYEEEERQRGNFPDRFSGHQFPNYSSELNVNALLLGDSALYLCASSWGTGILAGELFFGEGSRLTVL.

The chain carries TRBV5-4 and TRBJ2-7; 8 positions agree with TRBD1. From germline, CDR1 is SGHNT and CDR2 YYREEE (reference sequence). V shed 3 bases, J shed 3 bases, and the junction held 17 bases outside the gene matches. The CDR3 sequence is 18 residues long. CDR3 sequence: CASSYYSRDRSQYYEQYF. CDR3 sequence (DNA): TGTGCCAGCAGCTATTATTCCCGGGACAGGAGCCAATACTACGAGCAGTACTTC.

V and J are TRBV19 and TRBJ1-5; TRBD1 matches at 10 bases. This CDR3 is 16 amino acids long. Trimming at V came to 10 bases and at J to 0 bases, leaving 9 bases not matched to a gene. Germline V gives CDR1 LNHDA, CDR2 SQIVND (reference sequence). The CDR3 DNA sequence: TGTGCCACCCCAGGGACAGGGGTTCGTAGCAATCAGCCCCAGCATTTT. Protein sequence: CATPGTGVRSNQPQHF. Full variable domain (outside the CDR3, taken from reference TRBV19 and TRBJ1-5): DGGITQSPKYLFRKEGQNVTLSCEQNLNHDAMYWYRQDPGQGLRLIYYSQIVNDFQKGDIAEGYSVSREKKESFPLTVTSAQKNPTAFYLCATPGTGVRSNQPQHFGDGTRLSIL.

The chain links TRBV4-3 to TRBJ2-7; D is perhaps TRBD2 (6 bases). Germline-derived CDR1 and CDR2 are LGHNA and YSLEER. This CDR3 is built from 14 residues. The ends were cut back, 1 base at V and 5 bases at J, with 12 bases in the middle. The CDR3: CASSQGVGGDEQYF. The CDR3 DNA sequence: TGCGCCAGCAGCCAAGGGGTTGGAGGGGACGAGCAGTACTTC.

The gene calls are TRBV12-5 and TRBJ2-1; TRBD2 aligns across 13 bases. This CDR3 has 16 amino acids. V dropped 6 bases and J dropped 0; count of bases not matched to a gene: 2. The germline CDR1 and CDR2 sequences are LGHNT and FRNRAP. The CDR3 DNA follows: TGTGCTAGTGGCTGGACTAGCGGGAGCTCCTACAATGAGCAGTTCTTC. This sequence encodes CASGWTSGSSYNEQFF.

The V call is TRBV25-1, the J call TRBJ2-5; D is possibly TRBD1 (7 bases). CDR1 and CDR2 from the germline V gene are MGHDK and SYGVNS. Between the trimmed V and J ends, which lost 6 bases and 4 bases, there was a span of 15 bases. There are 14 residues in the CDR3. The CDR3: CASRRQGGGETQYF. CDR3 nucleotides: TGTGCCAGCAGAAGGCAGGGGGGTGGAGAGACCCAGTACTTC. The whole variable domain, remainder taken from reference TRBV25-1 and TRBJ2-5, is EADIYQTPRYLVIGTGKKITLECSQTMGHDKMYWYQQDPGMELHLIHYSYGVNSTEKGDLSSESTVSRIRTEHFPLTLESARPSHTSQYLCASRRQGGGETQYFGPGTRLLVL.

This chain uses TRBV10-1 with TRBJ2-1, with 9 bases that match TRBD2. CDR1 is WNHNN, CDR2 SYGVQD, per germline (reference sequence). Trimming removed 2 bases from V and 4 bases from J; junction bases left unmatched: 9. CDR3 length: 17 residues. CDR3 nucleotide sequence: TGCGCCAGCAGTGAGGGAGTTTGGACTAGCGTATACAATGAGCAGTTCTTC. This codes for CASSEGVWTSVYNEQFF.

The rearrangement joins TRBV6-5 to TRBJ1-6, with D tentatively TRBD1 (5 bases). The CDR3 length is 12 residues. The germline CDR1 and CDR2 sequences are MNHEY and SVGAGI. The germline V and J ends were trimmed by 6 bases and 6 bases, with 6 bases remaining between them. CDR3 sequence reads: CASRGGNSPLHF. CDR3 sequence (DNA): TGTGCCAGCAGGGGGGGTAATTCACCCCTCCACTTT.

This chain connects TRBV5-1 to TRBJ2-1, with a tentative D call TRBD2 (8 bases). This CDR3 is 16 amino acids long. Trimming left V 2 bases short and J 10 bases short, with 22 bases between. CDR1 is SGHRS and CDR2 is YFSETQ in the germline V gene. The CDR3 DNA is TGCGCCAGCAGCTTAAGGGGGCACGGGAGGGAACACGAGCAGTTCTTC. The encoded protein is CASSLRGHGREHEQFF.

V usage is TRBV19 and J usage is TRBJ2-7, with D possibly being TRBD2 (6 bases). Between the trimmed V and J ends, which lost 5 bases and 5 bases, there was a span of 19 bases. From germline, CDR1 is LNHDA and CDR2 SQIVND (reference sequence). The CDR3 loop spans 15 amino acids. As DNA, the CDR3 is TGTGCCAGTAGTCCCCGGCGGAGGGGCCTGGACGAGCAGTACTTC. It yields the protein CASSPRRRGLDEQYF.

This clone was observed a few times. CDR3 nucleotides: TGCGCCAGCAGCCAGGGTCCAGGTTCGACTAATGAAAAACTGTTTTTT. It is translated as CASSQGPGSTNEKLFF. The J gene is TRBJ1-4, the V gene TRBV4-3, with no clear D. Trimming shortened V by 3 bases and J by 2 bases, and 13 bases separated the two germline ends. The length of the CDR3 is 16 residues. Germline lookup yields CDR1 LGHNA and CDR2 YSLEER.

The CDR3 sequence is CAWSAGTGAYEQYF. The CDR3, as DNA: TGTGCCTGGAGTGCCGGGACAGGGGCCTACGAGCAGTACTTC. V and J are TRBV30 and TRBJ2-7, with 10 positions matching TRBD1. This CDR3 is 14 amino acids long. After removal of 1 base from V and 2 bases from J, the junction contained 2 bases not matched to a gene. CDR1 is GTSNPN and CDR2 is SVGIG in the germline V gene (reference sequence).

The V and J genes are TRBV10-1 and TRBJ2-2; 9 nucleotides agree with TRBD1. V was pared by 9 bases and J by 2 bases, with 4 bases of the junction left unmatched. The CDR3 covers 14 residues. Per germline, CDR1 WNHNN and CDR2 SYGVQD (reference sequence). The CDR3 DNA reads as TGCGCCAGTACAGGGGGCGCAAACACCGGGGAGCTGTTTTTT. Translation: CASTGGANTGELFF.

The CDR3 loop is CASSLAHRILNTEAFF. The CDR3 DNA reads TGCGCCAGCAGCTTGGCCCACAGGATACTGAACACTGAAGCTTTCTTT. The chain employs TRBV5-1 and TRBJ1-1, with TRBD1 as a possible D gene (5 bases). The germline V gene encodes CDR1 SGHRS and CDR2 YFSETQ. The CDR3 is 16 amino acids. V was shortened by 0 bases and J by 0 bases, with 12 bases between the two germline ends. The full variable domain, with the rest looked up from reference TRBV5-1 and TRBJ1-1, is KAGVTQTPRYLIKTRGQQVTLSCSPISGHRSVSWYQQTPGQGLQFLFEYFSETQRNKGNFPGRFSGRQFSNSRSEMNVSTLELGDSALYLCASSLAHRILNTEAFFGQGTRLTVV.

The chain joins TRBV27 to TRBJ1-1; TRBD1 agrees at 11 bases. From germline, CDR1 is MNHEY and CDR2 SMNVEV (reference sequence). This CDR3 contains 14 residues. V dropped 5 bases and J dropped 12; count of bases not matched to a gene: 11. This chain's CDR3 is CASSPPGTGGRTFF. The CDR3 DNA reads TGTGCCAGCAGTCCCCCCGGGACAGGGGGTAGAACTTTCTTT.

The genes are TRBV19 and TRBJ1-5; D gene uncertain. Trimming stripped 6 bases from V and 5 bases from J, with 20 bases between. Germline V gene lookup returns CDR1 LNHDA and CDR2 SQIVND (reference sequence). This CDR3 region has 16 residues. In DNA, the CDR3 is TGTGCCAGTAGCCCAGGCCTATTTGACACATATCAGCCCCAGCATTTT. Translating it yields CASSPGLFDTYQPQHF.

The chain has TRBV11-3 and TRBJ2-2; 11 bases agree with TRBD2. CDR3 size: 19 residues. Germline CDR1 and CDR2: SGHNT and YENEEA. The trim removed 0 bases at V and 5 bases at J, leaving 11 bases unmatched. CDR3 nucleotides: TGTGCCAGCAGCTTAGAGTTAGCGGGAGGGCTTTGGAGGACCGGGGAGCTGTTTTTT. Its protein is CASSLELAGGLWRTGELFF.

The chain couples TRBV7-2 to TRBJ1-1, with D hard to call. V gave up 6 bases and J gave up 2 bases, with 10 bases separating them. CDR3 length: 13 residues. Per the germline V gene, CDR1 is SGHTA and CDR2 is FQGNSA. Here the CDR3 reads CASSPRRNTEAFF. CDR3 sequence (DNA): TGTGCCAGCAGTCCACGGAGAAACACTGAAGCTTTCTTT. The entire variable domain, with the rest obtained from reference TRBV7-2 and TRBJ1-1, is as follows: GAGVSQSPSNKVTEKGKDVELRCDPISGHTALYWYRQSLGQGLEFLIYFQGNSAPDKSGLPSDRFSAERTGGSVSTLTIQRTQQEDSAVYLCASSPRRNTEAFFGQGTRLTVV.

The chain carries TRBV6-1 and TRBJ2-3, with 7 bases matching TRBD1. CDR3 size: 14 residues. Germline V CDR1 and CDR2: MNHNS, SASEGT. With V trimmed by 4 bases and J by 2 bases, 3 bases remained unmatched. The CDR3 sequence is CASSGQGVTDTQYF. DNA of the CDR3: TGTGCCAGCAGTGGACAGGGAGTCACAGATACGCAGTATTTT.

The CDR3 spells CASRDRPNTEAFF. For the CDR3, the DNA is TGTGCCAGCAGGGACAGGCCGAACACTGAAGCTTTCTTT. The rearrangement uses TRBV6-5 and TRBJ1-1; 7 nucleotides align to TRBD1. V lost 6 bases, J lost 1 base, and 2 bases stayed unmatched. This CDR3 spans 13 amino acids. Per the germline V gene, CDR1 is MNHEY and CDR2 is SVGAGI.

The CDR3 nucleotides are TGTGCCAGCAGCCAGGTGACAGGTTTGGGCACTGAAGCTTTCTTT. It specifies CASSQVTGLGTEAFF. The chain recombines TRBV7-2 with TRBJ1-1, with a tentative D call TRBD1 (6 bases). CDR3 size: 15 residues. Germline values: CDR1 SGHTA, CDR2 FQGNSA. V lost 5 bases and J 4 bases, leaving 17 bases between the germline ends.

This rearrangement joins TRBV27 to TRBJ2-1; TRBD2 matches 7 bases. This CDR3 is built from 15 residues. Trimming cost V 2 bases and J 6 bases; bases outside gene matches: 7. CDR1 MNHEY and CDR2 SMNVEV come from the germline V gene (reference sequence). CDR3 sequence: CASSLGSSGLNEQFF. CDR3 nucleotide sequence: TGTGCCAGCAGTTTAGGGTCTAGCGGACTCAATGAGCAGTTCTTC.

This rearrangement joins TRBV5-4 to TRBJ2-5; 10 bases fit TRBD2. The J segment lost 1 base and the V segment lost 7 bases, leaving 13 bases of the junction unmatched. Germline values: CDR1 SGHNT, CDR2 YYREEE (reference sequence). The CDR3 spans 17 residues. CDR3 residues: CASSRGSGRSPQETQYF. CDR3 nucleotides: TGTGCCAGCTCTAGGGGTAGCGGGAGGAGCCCCCAAGAGACCCAGTACTTC.

CDR3: CASSLAGSYVVGYTF. As DNA, the CDR3 is TGTGCCAGCAGCTTAGCCGGTTCCTATGTAGTAGGCTACACCTTC. The chain employs TRBV7-9 and TRBJ1-2, with D uncertain. V was shortened by 0 bases and J by 8 bases, with 16 bases between the two germline ends. CDR3 length equals 15 residues. Germline V gene lookup returns CDR1 SEHNR and CDR2 FQNEAQ (reference sequence).